This T cell receptor (beta chain) is drawn from a study of metastatic and nonmetastatic thyroid tumors. General study points: In both blood and tumor samples, TCR beta diversity was reported significantly higher for malignant than benign nodules.

Methods used by the authors: Clinicopathological groups supplied CDR3 differences that were used to build a distant-metastasis classifier for papillary thyroid cancer. MiXCR reprocessed the PCR reads for TCRdb. The V and J calls follow TCRdb's processing rather than the paper's. The sample includes about 22,000 clones, around 20% of them seen just once. Details on this clone: What it binds is unknown.

Trimming removed 4 bases at V and 4 bases at J, with 16 bases between. The germline V gene has CDR1 MNHEY and CDR2 SMNVEV (reference sequence). The CDR3 length is 15 residues. All patients reached thyroid surgery having received no treatment beforehand. What was sequenced was blood. The clonotype was recovered from a male donor with papillary thyroid cancer or a benign thyroid nodule (not recorded which). Some clones in this sample may be carry-over from other donors' samples. V is TRBV27 and J is TRBJ2-5, with D tentatively TRBD1 or TRBD2 (5 bases each). CDR3: CASSSDSFAGETQYF. CDR3 DNA: TGTGCCAGCAGTTCAGACAGTTTCGCGGGAGAGACCCAGTACTTC.